Following are 27 T cell receptor beta chains from one sample sequenced in a study of blood T cell repertoires in COVID-19. Sequencing was performed with immunoSEQ multiplex PCR; in TCRdb, only in-frame clones are kept and a portion is missing. The data show 100,000 to 150,000 clones, with around 89% seen just once and 18% held by the top ten. Sequenced material: peripheral blood. The receptors were sampled from a man in his forties or fifties with active or convalescent COVID-19.

The V gene is TRBV14, the J gene TRBJ2-7; D perhaps matches TRBD1 (6 bases). Per germline, CDR1 SGHDN and CDR2 FVKESK. V lost 4 bases, J lost 3 bases, and 13 bases lay in between. The CDR3 has 14 residues. CDR3 sequence: CASSRALGGYEQYF. The CDR3 region has the DNA TGTGCCAGCAGCCGAGCTCTAGGGGGCTACGAGCAGTACTTC.

This clone is a singleton in its sample. The chain uses TRBV6-5 and TRBJ1-2; tentative D call: TRBD1 (6 bases). The CDR3 is 14 amino acids. The germline V gene encodes CDR1 MNHEY and CDR2 SVGAGI. The V end was cut by 8 bases, the J end by 2 bases, with 15 bases between. CDR3 in amino acids: CASSPNRENYGYTF. The CDR3 nucleotides are TGTGCCAGCTCCCCAAACAGGGAGAACTATGGCTACACCTTC.

The rearrangement joins TRBV10-3 to TRBJ2-3; 7 bases line up with TRBD2. The CDR3 runs to 16 residues. Trimming removed 4 bases from V and 2 bases from J; junction bases left unmatched: 9. Germline lookup yields CDR1 ENHRY and CDR2 SYGVKD. CDR3 DNA sequence: TGTGCCATCAGTGCTGTGGCGGGGGAGACCACAGATACGCAGTATTTT. It encodes CAISAVAGETTDTQYF.

The chain has TRBV6-6 and TRBJ1-1; no definite D call. From germline, CDR1 is MNHNY and CDR2 SVGAGI (reference sequence). V was clipped by 4 bases and J by 5 bases, with 14 bases between them. This CDR3 region has 14 residues. The DNA for the CDR3 is TGTGCCAGCAGTTCAGATAGAACGGGTACTGAAGCTTTCTTT. Translating it yields CASSSDRTGTEAFF.

The chain recombines TRBV5-1 with TRBJ2-5; D gene ambiguous. V lost 4 bases and J lost 5, with 12 bases in between. The CDR3 is made up of 13 amino acids. CDR1 and CDR2 from the germline V gene are SGHRS and YFSETQ. The CDR3 DNA is TGCGCCAGCAGCGCCGGTCCGATTGAGACCCAGTACTTC. Translated, it gives CASSAGPIETQYF.

This clone occurred once. J is TRBJ1-3 and V is TRBV7-2; TRBD1 is a possible D gene (5 bases). V shed 4 bases and J shed 3 bases, with 19 bases lying between them. The CDR3 has 17 amino acids. The germline CDR1 and CDR2 sequences are SGHTA and FQGNSA. The CDR3 DNA reads as TGTGCCAGCAGCTCCCCGAGGGAGGGGCGCCGTGGAAACACCATATATTTT. It yields the protein CASSSPREGRRGNTIYF. The whole variable domain, filled in from reference TRBV7-2 and TRBJ1-3, reads GAGVSQSPSNKVTEKGKDVELRCDPISGHTALYWYRQSLGQGLEFLIYFQGNSAPDKSGLPSDRFSAERTGGSVSTLTIQRTQQEDSAVYLCASSSPREGRRGNTIYFGEGSWLTVV.

The chain recombines TRBV5-1 with TRBJ2-3, with a possible D match to TRBD1 (5 bases). Trimming removed 4 bases from V and 2 bases from J, with 11 bases in between. Germline lookup yields CDR1 SGHRS and CDR2 YFSETQ. There are 14 residues in the CDR3. The CDR3 coding sequence is TGCGCCAGCAGCACAGACAGATTCACAGATACGCAGTATTTT. Translation: CASSTDRFTDTQYF. Using reference TRBV5-1 and TRBJ2-3 for the parts outside the CDR3, the full variable domain is KAGVTQTPRYLIKTRGQQVTLSCSPISGHRSVSWYQQTPGQGLQFLFEYFSETQRNKGNFPGRFSGRQFSNSRSEMNVSTLELGDSALYLCASSTDRFTDTQYFGPGTRLTVL.

The chain joins TRBV6-1 to TRBJ2-3; no clear D. From germline, CDR1 is MNHNS and CDR2 SASEGT. CDR3 length: 15 residues. Trimming pared 0 bases from V and 2 bases from J, leaving 9 bases between. The CDR3 coding sequence is TGTGCCAGCAGTGAAGCATGGGCACACACAGATACGCAGTATTTT. Amino acid sequence: CASSEAWAHTDTQYF.

V is TRBV19 and J is TRBJ2-3, with D maybe TRBD2 (5 bases). Germline V gives CDR1 LNHDA, CDR2 SQIVND (reference sequence). V was shortened by 2 bases and J by 3 bases, with 9 bases between the two germline ends. This CDR3 is built from 14 residues. CDR3 in amino acids: CASSIRGLTDTQYF. In DNA form, the CDR3 reads TGTGCCAGTAGTATACGCGGGCTTACAGATACGCAGTATTTT.

CDR3 sequence reads: CASGLVPRPDGNTEAFF. Here the CDR3 DNA reads TGTGCTAGTGGTTTGGTACCCAGGCCTGATGGTAACACTGAAGCTTTCTTT. The V call is TRBV12-5, the J call TRBJ1-1, with D hard to call. V gave up 0 bases and J gave up 2 bases, with 16 bases separating them. There are 17 residues in the CDR3. Germline CDR1 reads LGHNT; CDR2 reads FRNRAP. Supplemented by reference TRBV12-5 and TRBJ1-1, the full variable domain reads DARVTQTPRHKVTEMGQEVTMRCQPILGHNTVFWYRQTMMQGLELLAYFRNRAPLDDSGMPKDRFSAEMPDATLATLKIQPSEPRDSAVYFCASGLVPRPDGNTEAFFGQGTRLTVV.

The rearrangement joins TRBV19 to TRBJ2-2, with 9 positions matching TRBD1. Trimming took 0 bases from V and 5 from J; bases not matched to a gene: 1. Germline V gene sequence: CDR1 LNHDA, CDR2 SQIVND (reference sequence). The CDR3 covers 15 residues. In nucleotides, the CDR3 is TGTGCCAGTAGTATAGAGGGGACAGGGACCGGGGAGCTGTTTTTT. Translation gives CASSIEGTGTGELFF.

The chain uses TRBV7-2 and TRBJ2-1; a possible D gene is TRBD2 (6 bases). V was trimmed by 5 bases and J by 0 bases, leaving 17 bases between them. Germline assignment: CDR1 SGHTA and CDR2 FQGNSA. CDR3 size: 17 residues. For the CDR3, the DNA is TGTGCCAGCAGCACACTAGGGACTTCCAGCTCCTACAATGAGCAGTTCTTC. It encodes CASSTLGTSSSYNEQFF.

This chain joins TRBV5-1 and TRBJ1-5; 8 bases are a match to TRBD1. Germline CDR1 reads SGHRS; CDR2 reads YFSETQ. V was pared by 4 bases and J by 5 bases, with 8 bases of the junction left unmatched. The CDR3 consists of 15 residues. The CDR3, as DNA: TGCGCCAGCAGCACCGAACCGGACAGGGATCAGCCCCAGCATTTT. Translated: CASSTEPDRDQPQHF. Filled out from reference TRBV5-1 and TRBJ1-5, the complete variable domain reads KAGVTQTPRYLIKTRGQQVTLSCSPISGHRSVSWYQQTPGQGLQFLFEYFSETQRNKGNFPGRFSGRQFSNSRSEMNVSTLELGDSALYLCASSTEPDRDQPQHFGDGTRLSIL.

V and J are TRBV19 and TRBJ1-2, with D tentatively TRBD1 (6 bases). V lost 5 bases, J lost 9 bases, and 22 bases lay in between. This CDR3 comprises 15 residues. Germline V gene sequence: CDR1 LNHDA, CDR2 SQIVND (reference sequence). The CDR3 sequence is CASSPEPGVPGRYTF. DNA for the CDR3: TGTGCCAGTAGTCCCGAACCAGGGGTACCAGGGCGCTACACCTTC.

This chain links TRBV19 with TRBJ2-5; the match to TRBD2 covers 9 bases. The CDR3 sequence is 16 residues long. Germline CDR1 LNHDA, CDR2 SQIVND (reference sequence). V lost 1 base to trimming and J lost 4 bases; unmatched junction nucleotides: 7. CDR3 in DNA: TGTGCCAGTAGTATAGCTGGCGGGGGGGCCCCAGAGACCCAGTACTTC. Translating it yields CASSIAGGGAPETQYF.

The V call is TRBV19, the J call TRBJ1-1; 8 nucleotides agree with TRBD1. Germline trimming cut 7 bases from V and 6 bases from J; bases unmatched to any gene: 7. CDR3 length: 13 amino acids. From germline, CDR1 is LNHDA and CDR2 SQIVND (reference sequence). In DNA form, the CDR3 reads TGTGCCAGTACCCCAGGGGGCAGGGCTGAAGCTTTCTTT. Translated, it gives CASTPGGRAEAFF.

The J gene is TRBJ1-3, the V gene TRBV27; TRBD1 might be the D (6 bases). CDR1 MNHEY and CDR2 SMNVEV come from the germline V gene (reference sequence). V lost 7 bases, J lost 3 bases, and 16 bases lay in between. CDR3 length: 15 residues. The CDR3 nucleotides read TGTGCCAGCACCCACCATAAGGGGGATGGAAACACCATATATTTT. It is translated as CASTHHKGDGNTIYF.

V usage is TRBV19 and J usage is TRBJ2-5; 9 bases are a match to TRBD1. The germline V gene encodes CDR1 LNHDA and CDR2 SQIVND (reference sequence). Germline trimming cut 6 bases from V and 3 bases from J; bases unmatched to any gene: 5. This CDR3 has 14 amino acids. The CDR3 protein is CASRDRGREETQYF. Written as DNA, the CDR3 is TGTGCCAGTAGAGACAGGGGGAGGGAAGAGACCCAGTACTTC.

The genes are TRBV30 and TRBJ2-1; TRBD1 might be the D (5 bases). CDR1 is GTSNPN, CDR2 SVGIG, per germline (reference sequence). Trimming stripped 0 bases from V and 0 bases from J, with 15 bases between. This CDR3 has 17 residues. In DNA, the CDR3 is TGTGCCTGGAGTGTACTTACGCCCCAGGGCTCCTACAATGAGCAGTTCTTC. Protein sequence: CAWSVLTPQGSYNEQFF.

V is TRBV7-7 and J is TRBJ2-2, with 9 positions matching TRBD1. Trimming at V came to 5 bases and at J to 0 bases, leaving 1 base not matched to a gene. The CDR3 has 15 amino acids. Germline CDR1 SSHAT, CDR2 FNYEAQ (reference sequence). In nucleotides, the CDR3 is TGTGCCAGCAGCCGGACAGGGGCGAACACCGGGGAGCTGTTTTTT. It is translated as CASSRTGANTGELFF.

The chain links TRBV6-5 to TRBJ2-6; D perhaps matches TRBD1 (6 bases). The V end lost 5 bases, the J end lost 0 bases, and 8 bases lay between the germline ends. The CDR3 contains 15 residues. Germline values: CDR1 MNHEY, CDR2 SVGAGI. CDR3: CASSIQGSGANVLTF. The CDR3 nucleotides are TGTGCCAGCAGTATACAGGGCTCTGGGGCCAACGTCCTGACTTTC.

The chain uses TRBV24-1 and TRBJ1-3; 8 bases agree with TRBD1. The germline V gene has CDR1 KGHDR and CDR2 SFDVKD. The CDR3 totals 16 residues. The J segment lost 10 bases and the V segment lost 3 bases, leaving 13 bases of the junction unmatched. This chain's CDR3 is CATSDPIRDRLRTIYF. As DNA, the CDR3 is TGTGCCACCAGTGATCCAATCCGGGACAGGCTTCGGACCATATATTTT.

V and J are TRBV4-2 and TRBJ1-1, with 8 bases matching TRBD1. Germline CDR1 and CDR2: LGHNA and YNFKEQ. The junction had 4 bases not matched to a gene; V was cut back by 0 bases and J by 1 base. The CDR3 loop spans 16 amino acids. This chain's CDR3 is CASSQDSGTGNTEAFF. DNA of the CDR3: TGTGCCAGCAGCCAAGATTCCGGGACAGGGAACACTGAAGCTTTCTTT.

The V and J genes are TRBV25-1 and TRBJ1-5; maybe TRBD1 (5 bases). The CDR3 extends over 15 amino acids. From germline, CDR1 is MGHDK and CDR2 SYGVNS. V lost 3 bases and J 0 bases, leaving 9 bases between the germline ends. The CDR3 bases are TGTGCCAGCAGTGACGGCCAGGGTAGCAATCAGCCCCAGCATTTT. Amino acid sequence: CASSDGQGSNQPQHF. Together with reference TRBV25-1 and TRBJ1-5, the CDR3 gives the full variable domain: EADIYQTPRYLVIGTGKKITLECSQTMGHDKMYWYQQDPGMELHLIHYSYGVNSTEKGDLSSESTVSRIRTEHFPLTLESARPSHTSQYLCASSDGQGSNQPQHFGDGTRLSIL.

The chain joins TRBV18 to TRBJ1-4; TRBD1 matches 9 bases. Per the germline V gene, CDR1 is KGHSH and CDR2 is LQKENI. CDR3 length equals 16 residues. J lost 7 bases, V lost 6 bases, and 12 bases had no gene match. The CDR3 reads CASSPGGQGGFEKLFF. As DNA, the CDR3 is TGTGCCAGCTCTCCAGGGGGACAGGGCGGATTTGAAAAACTGTTTTTT.

The CDR3 bases are TGTGCCAGCAGCTTAGAACTATCGAACACCGGGGAGCTGTTTTTT. Its protein product is CASSLELSNTGELFF. The chain carries TRBV7-9 and TRBJ2-2; no firm D call. CDR1 SEHNR and CDR2 FQNEAQ come from the germline V gene (reference sequence). This CDR3 is built from 15 residues. V was trimmed by 1 base and J by 0 bases, leaving 6 bases between them.

This chain links TRBV7-6 with TRBJ2-2; D may be TRBD2 (5 bases). The CDR3 covers 15 residues. Germline-derived CDR1 and CDR2 are SGHVS and FNYEAQ. V gave up 6 bases and J gave up 3 bases, with 14 bases separating them. The CDR3 loop is CASRKLVRDTGELFF. CDR3 nucleotide sequence: TGTGCCAGCAGAAAACTAGTCCGGGACACCGGGGAGCTGTTTTTT.